This T cell receptor beta chain was recovered during a study of human T cells and chemical hapten exposure. About the study: Sensitization applied 2% DPC to about 2 cm by about 2 cm of upper inner arm skin. Read at 6 days, the patch tests placed 0.01% DPC on the upper back.

Time point reported: patch test 1, 2 weeks after DPC sensitization. Treatment here: therapeutic diphenylcyclopropenone sensitization with weekly scalp DPC. Study observations and caveats: Relative to controls, expanded TCRs formed significantly more large CDR3 similarity clusters.

TCRdb reanalysed the RACE reads using MiXCR and keeps one entry per CDR3 protein. The table lists roughly 70,000 distinct CDR3 sequences, around a third of them singletons. Trimming left V 0 bases short and J 7 bases short, with 13 bases between. Germline values: CDR1 SGHDT, CDR2 YYEEEE. This CDR3 spans 14 amino acids. The table lists this clonotype with a few counts. The antigen is unknown. This specimen consisted of whole blood, obtained in connection with sensitization to the hapten diphenylcyclopropenone (DPC). The chain recombines TRBV5-6 with TRBJ2-5; TRBD2 might be the D (5 bases). This sequence was found in a middle-aged man with alopecia areata. Some clones in this sample may be carry-over from other donors' samples. Here the CDR3 DNA reads TGTGCCAGCAGCTTGGTTTCGGGGAAGGGGACCCAGTACTTC. As protein: CASSLVSGKGTQYF.